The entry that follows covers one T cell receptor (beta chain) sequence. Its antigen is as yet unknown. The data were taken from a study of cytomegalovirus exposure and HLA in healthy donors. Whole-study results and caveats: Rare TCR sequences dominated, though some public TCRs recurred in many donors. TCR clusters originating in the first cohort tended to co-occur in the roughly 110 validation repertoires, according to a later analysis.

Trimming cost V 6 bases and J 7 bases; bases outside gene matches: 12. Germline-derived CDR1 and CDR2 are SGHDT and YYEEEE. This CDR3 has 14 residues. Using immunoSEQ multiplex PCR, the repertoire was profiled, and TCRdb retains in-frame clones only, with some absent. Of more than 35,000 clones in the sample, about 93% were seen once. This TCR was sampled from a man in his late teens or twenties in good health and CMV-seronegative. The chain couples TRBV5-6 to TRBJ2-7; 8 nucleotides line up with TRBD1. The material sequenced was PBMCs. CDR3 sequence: CASNKVGRGREQYF. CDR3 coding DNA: TGTGCCAGCAATAAGGTGGGCAGGGGGCGAGAGCAGTACTTC.